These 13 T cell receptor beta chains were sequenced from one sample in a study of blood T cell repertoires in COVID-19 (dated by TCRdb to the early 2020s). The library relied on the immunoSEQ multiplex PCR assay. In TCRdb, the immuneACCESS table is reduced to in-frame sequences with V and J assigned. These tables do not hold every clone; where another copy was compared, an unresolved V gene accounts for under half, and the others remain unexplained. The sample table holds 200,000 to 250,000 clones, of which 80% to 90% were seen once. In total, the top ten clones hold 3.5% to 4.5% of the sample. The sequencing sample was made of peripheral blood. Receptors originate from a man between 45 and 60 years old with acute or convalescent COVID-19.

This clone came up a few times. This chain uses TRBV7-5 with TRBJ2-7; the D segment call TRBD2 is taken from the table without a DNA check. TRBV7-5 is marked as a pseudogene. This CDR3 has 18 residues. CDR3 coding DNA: TGTGTCAGAAGCTTACCGTGGCTAGCGGGGCCGCCTAAGTACGAGCAGTACTTC. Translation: CVRSLPWLAGPPKYEQYF.

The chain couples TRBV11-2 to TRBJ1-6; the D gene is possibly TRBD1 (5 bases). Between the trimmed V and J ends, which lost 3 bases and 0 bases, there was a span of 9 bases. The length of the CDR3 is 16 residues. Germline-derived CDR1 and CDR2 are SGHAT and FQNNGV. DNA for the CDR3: TGTGCCAGCAGCTTTCGACAGAGCTCCTATAATTCACCCCTCCACTTT. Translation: CASSFRQSSYNSPLHF.

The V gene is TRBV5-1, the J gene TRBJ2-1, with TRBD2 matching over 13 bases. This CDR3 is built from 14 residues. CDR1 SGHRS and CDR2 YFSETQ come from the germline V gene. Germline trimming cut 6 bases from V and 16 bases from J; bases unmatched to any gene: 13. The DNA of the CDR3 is TGCGCCAGCAACCTGAGGACTAGCGGGGGCCTGACATTCTTC. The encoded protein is CASNLRTSGGLTFF.

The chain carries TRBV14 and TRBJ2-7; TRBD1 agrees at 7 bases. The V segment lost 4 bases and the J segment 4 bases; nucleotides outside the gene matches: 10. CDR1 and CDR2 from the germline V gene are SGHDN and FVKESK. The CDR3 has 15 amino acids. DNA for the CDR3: TGTGCCAGCAGCCCCGTTAGACAGGGACGATACGAGCAGTACTTC. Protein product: CASSPVRQGRYEQYF.

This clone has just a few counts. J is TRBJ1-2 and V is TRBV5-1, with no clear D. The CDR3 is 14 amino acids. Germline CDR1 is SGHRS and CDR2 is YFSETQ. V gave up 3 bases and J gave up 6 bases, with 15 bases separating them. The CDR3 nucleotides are TGCGCCAGCAGCTGGTCTTCGGAGAGTGATGGCTACACCTTC. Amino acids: CASSWSSESDGYTF.

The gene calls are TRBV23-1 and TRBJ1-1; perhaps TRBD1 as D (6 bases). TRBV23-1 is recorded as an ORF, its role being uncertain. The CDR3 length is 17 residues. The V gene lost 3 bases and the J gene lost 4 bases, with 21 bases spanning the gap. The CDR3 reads CASSQSPWWGRITEAFF. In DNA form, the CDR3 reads TGCGCCAGCAGTCAGAGTCCATGGTGGGGGCGCATCACTGAAGCTTTCTTT.

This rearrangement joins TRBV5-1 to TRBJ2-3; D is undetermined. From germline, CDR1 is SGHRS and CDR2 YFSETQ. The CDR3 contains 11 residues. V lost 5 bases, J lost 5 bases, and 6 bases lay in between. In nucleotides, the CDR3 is TGCGCCAGCAGTTCCGGAGATACGCAGTATTTT. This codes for CASSSGDTQYF. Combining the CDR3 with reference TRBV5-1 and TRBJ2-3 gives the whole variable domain KAGVTQTPRYLIKTRGQQVTLSCSPISGHRSVSWYQQTPGQGLQFLFEYFSETQRNKGNFPGRFSGRQFSNSRSEMNVSTLELGDSALYLCASSSGDTQYFGPGTRLTVL.

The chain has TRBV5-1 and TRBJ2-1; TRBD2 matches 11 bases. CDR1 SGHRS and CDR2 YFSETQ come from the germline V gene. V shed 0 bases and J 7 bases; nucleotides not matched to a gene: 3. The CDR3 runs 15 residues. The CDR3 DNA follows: TGCGCCAGCAGCTTGGGTGCTAGCGGGGGGAATGAGCAGTTCTTC. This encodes CASSLGASGGNEQFF.

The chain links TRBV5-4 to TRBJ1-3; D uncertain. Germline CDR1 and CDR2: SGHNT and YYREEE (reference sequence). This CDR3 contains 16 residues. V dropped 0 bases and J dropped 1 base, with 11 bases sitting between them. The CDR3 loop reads CASSLGASRSGNTIYF. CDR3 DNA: TGTGCCAGCAGCTTGGGGGCAAGTCGGTCTGGAAACACCATATATTTT. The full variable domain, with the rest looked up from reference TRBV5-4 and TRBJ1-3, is ETGVTQSPTHLIKTRGQQVTLRCSSQSGHNTVSWYQQALGQGPQFIFQYYREEENGRGNFPPRFSGLQFPNYSSELNVNALELDDSALYLCASSLGASRSGNTIYFGEGSWLTVV.

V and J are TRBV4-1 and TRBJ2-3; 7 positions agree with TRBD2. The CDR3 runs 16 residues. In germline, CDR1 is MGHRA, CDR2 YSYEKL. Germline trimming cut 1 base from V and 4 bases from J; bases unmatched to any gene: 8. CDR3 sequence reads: CASSQAETSFPDTQYF. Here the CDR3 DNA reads TGCGCCAGCAGCCAAGCGGAGACTAGCTTTCCAGATACGCAGTATTTT.

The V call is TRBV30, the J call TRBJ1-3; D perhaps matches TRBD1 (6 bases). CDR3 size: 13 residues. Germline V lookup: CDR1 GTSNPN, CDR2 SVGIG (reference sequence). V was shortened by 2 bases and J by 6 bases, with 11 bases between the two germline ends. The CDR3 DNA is TGTGCCTGGAGTCGGGGACACCAAAACACCATATATTTT. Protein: CAWSRGHQNTIYF.

The CDR3 reads CASSLASGGAISADTQYF. The CDR3 DNA follows: TGTGCCAGCAGCTTAGCTAGCGGGGGGGCTATTAGCGCAGATACGCAGTATTTT. The genes are TRBV7-9 and TRBJ2-3; 11 bases match TRBD2. Germline CDR1 SEHNR, CDR2 FQNEAQ (reference sequence). V dropped 0 bases and J dropped 4; count of bases not matched to a gene: 9. This CDR3 has 18 amino acids.

The CDR3 region is CASSFYSNQPQHF. The DNA of the CDR3 is TGTGCCAGCAGTTTCTATAGCAATCAGCCCCAGCATTTT. V gene TRBV12-3 or TRBV12-4 combines with J gene TRBJ1-5; no firm D call. There are 13 residues in the CDR3. The V gene lost 3 bases and the J gene lost 0 bases, with 3 bases spanning the gap.